Shown below are 24 T cell receptor beta chains from a single sample sequenced in a study of human T cells and chemical hapten exposure. Time point specified: patch test 1, 2 weeks after DPC sensitization. Treatment of the sample: therapeutic diphenylcyclopropenone sensitization with weekly scalp DPC. One entry per CDR3 protein results from TCRdb running MiXCR on the RACE reads. The profile shows 340,000 or so distinct CDR3 sequences, around 7% of them singletons. This sample comprised whole blood, obtained in connection with sensitization to the hapten diphenylcyclopropenone (DPC). Source of these receptors: a woman under 30 with alopecia areata. Some clones in this sample may be carry-over from other donors' samples.

There are a few counts of this clonotype. V gene TRBV6-6 combines with J gene TRBJ1-4; 10 nucleotides align to TRBD1. CDR3 size: 13 residues. V shed 9 bases and J 7 bases; nucleotides not matched to a gene: 5. The V gene's germline CDR1 is MNHNY and CDR2 SVGAGI (reference sequence). The CDR3 here is CASMGTGVEKLFF. The CDR3 nucleotides are TGTGCCAGTATGGGGACAGGGGTTGAAAAACTGTTTTTT.

This chain links TRBV4-3 with TRBJ2-7; possible D gene TRBD2, 5 bases. V was cut by 1 base and J by 1 base, with 11 bases left in between. In germline, CDR1 is LGHNA, CDR2 YSLEER. CDR3 length: 15 amino acids. The CDR3: CASSQVGDYSYEQYF. DNA for the CDR3: TGCGCCAGCAGCCAAGTCGGGGATTATTCCTACGAGCAGTACTTC.

This clonotype was detected many times. The gene calls are TRBV7-3 and TRBJ2-1; TRBD1 agrees at 10 bases. This CDR3 has 14 amino acids. In germline, CDR1 is SGHTA, CDR2 FQGTGA. V gave up 6 bases and J gave up 8 bases; unmatched junction bases: 7. CDR3 coding DNA: TGTGCCAGCAGAAGGACAGGGGGAGCTTATGAGCAGTTCTTC. Encoded protein: CASRRTGGAYEQFF.

This clonotype was counted between two and nine times. The chain has TRBV9 and TRBJ2-2; D is possibly TRBD1 (5 bases). With 1 base removed from V and 6 bases from J, the gap between germline ends came to 10 bases. The CDR3 loop spans 14 amino acids. Germline CDR1 SGDLS, CDR2 YYNGEE. CDR3 DNA sequence: TGTGCCAGCAGCGTAATTTGGGGCTCCGGGGAGCTGTTTTTT. This sequence encodes CASSVIWGSGELFF.

This clonotype has at least ten counts. This chain joins TRBV7-2 and TRBJ2-5; 15 bases agree with TRBD2. This CDR3 has 17 residues. Unmatched junction bases numbered 4, after V lost 1 base and J lost 4 bases. In germline, CDR1 is SGHTA, CDR2 FQGNSA. DNA of the CDR3: TGTGCCAGCAGCTTAGGGACTAGCGGGGGGGCGCTAGAGACCCAGTACTTC. Protein sequence: CASSLGTSGGALETQYF.

This clonotype was recorded many times. V gene TRBV20-1 combines with J gene TRBJ2-1; 7 positions match TRBD2. Germline CDR1 reads DFQATT; CDR2 reads SNEGSKA (reference sequence). V was pared by 4 bases and J by 4 bases, with 19 bases of the junction left unmatched. The CDR3 is 18 amino acids. CDR3 sequence (DNA): TGCAGTGCTATCCCTTCCCAGGGAGGGACTCTCTCATACAATGAGCAGTTCTTC. Translating it yields CSAIPSQGGTLSYNEQFF.

This clonotype was detected ten times or more. J is TRBJ1-2 and V is TRBV6-2 or TRBV6-3; 9 bases line up with TRBD1. CDR3 length: 16 residues. Germline lookup yields CDR1 MNHEY and CDR2 SVGEGT. After removal of 6 bases from V and 2 bases from J, the junction contained 10 bases not matched to a gene. DNA for the CDR3: TGTGCCAGCAGCCCGGGACAGGGAAGAGGAAACTATGGCTACACCTTC. This codes for CASSPGQGRGNYGYTF.

This clonotype was recorded at least ten times. The chain is built from TRBV7-6 and TRBJ2-5; 9 bases are shared with TRBD2. With 5 bases clipped from V and 2 bases from J, the junction kept 12 bases outside the gene matches. Germline lookup yields CDR1 SGHVS and CDR2 FNYEAQ. This CDR3 is 17 amino acids long. CDR3 nucleotides: TGTGCCAGCAGCCCGCCGGGAGGGGCGGGGGGGCAAGAGACCCAGTACTTC. This encodes CASSPPGGAGGQETQYF.

This clonotype has a handful of counts. The genes are TRBV28 and TRBJ2-7, with D uncertain. The V gene lost 5 bases and the J gene lost 0 bases, with 8 bases spanning the gap. CDR3 size: 13 residues. In germline, CDR1 is MDHEN, CDR2 SYDVKM. In DNA, the CDR3 is TGTGCCAGCAGTGTCGACCCCTCCTACGAGCAGTACTTC. This codes for CASSVDPSYEQYF. The full variable domain, in which reference TRBV28 and TRBJ2-7 provide the parts outside the CDR3, is DVKVTQSSRYLVKRTGEKVFLECVQDMDHENMFWYRQDPGLGLRLIYFSYDVKMKEKGDIPEGYSVSREKKERFSLILESASTNQTSMYLCASSVDPSYEQYFGPGTRLTVT.

Worth noting for this clonotype: This sequence may be a read error, since a much larger clone differs from it by one base. This CDR3 reads CVSRQEAEAFF. The CDR3 coding sequence is TGTGTCAGTCGACAGGAGGCTGAAGCTTTCTTT. The chain has TRBV2 and TRBJ1-1; a weak D match, TRBD1 (6 bases). The germline V gene has CDR1 SNHLY and CDR2 FYNNEI. CDR3 length equals 11 residues. The entire variable domain, with the rest obtained from reference TRBV2 and TRBJ1-1, is as follows: EPEVTQTPSHQVTQMGQEVILRCVPISNHLYFYWYRQILGQKVEFLVSFYNNEISEKSEIFDDQFSVERPDGSNFTLKIRSTKLEDSAMYFCVSRQEAEAFFGQGTRLTVV.

This clonotype was recorded at least ten times. J is TRBJ1-1 and V is TRBV12-3 or TRBV12-4; 12 bases map to TRBD1. The CDR3 covers 14 residues. V gave up 5 bases and J gave up 5 bases; unmatched junction bases: 3. Written as DNA, the CDR3 is TGTGCCAGCAGTGGGACAGGGGGCAGGACTGAAGCTTTCTTT. Residues: CASSGTGGRTEAFF.

Here the CDR3 reads CASSQGSGARYEQYF. The DNA for the CDR3 is TGTGCCAGCAGCCAAGGTAGCGGGGCCCGCTACGAGCAGTACTTC. The chain couples TRBV3-1 to TRBJ2-7; TRBD2 matches 8 bases. This CDR3 contains 15 residues. The V gene end was trimmed by 1 base and the J gene end by 3 bases; junction bases not matched to a gene: 5. Germline values: CDR1 LGHDT, CDR2 YNNKEL (reference sequence).

This chain connects TRBV4-3 to TRBJ2-7; D not certain. Trimming stripped 3 bases from V and 5 bases from J, with 17 bases between. Looked up from germline, CDR1 is LGHNA and CDR2 is YSLEER. CDR3 length: 15 amino acids. For the CDR3, the DNA is TGCGCCAGCAGCCATTTCGTGAGACGTGGGGACGAGCAGTACTTC. Protein: CASSHFVRRGDEQYF.

The chain employs TRBV27 and TRBJ2-7; D is unresolved. The CDR3 has 15 residues. Germline CDR1 and CDR2: MNHEY and SMNVEV (reference sequence). Trimming cost V 5 bases and J 5 bases, with 19 bases left between them. CDR3: CASSPLGAIRDEQYF. Written as DNA, the CDR3 is TGTGCCAGCAGTCCCTTAGGAGCCATCCGAGACGAGCAGTACTTC.

The table lists this clonotype with many counts. One base away lies a much larger clone, so this may be a sequencing read error. This chain joins TRBV7-9 and TRBJ2-3; no definite D call. The CDR3 covers 12 residues. Deletions cut 7 bases from V and 0 bases from J, with 5 bases between. From germline, CDR1 is SEHNR and CDR2 FQNEAQ (reference sequence). CDR3 nucleotides: TGTGCCAGCATGGGAAGCACAGATACGCAGTATTTT. Amino acid sequence: CASMGSTDTQYF.

V usage is TRBV7-2 and J usage is TRBJ2-3, with 7 bases aligning to TRBD1. This CDR3 contains 15 residues. The germline gives CDR1 SGHTA, CDR2 FQGNSA. Trimming cost V 5 bases and J 2 bases; bases outside gene matches: 7. This CDR3 reads CASSRNRGPTDTQYF. The CDR3 region has the DNA TGTGCCAGCAGCCGAAACAGGGGTCCCACAGATACGCAGTATTTT. Full variable domain (outside the CDR3, taken from reference TRBV7-2 and TRBJ2-3): GAGVSQSPSNKVTEKGKDVELRCDPISGHTALYWYRQSLGQGLEFLIYFQGNSAPDKSGLPSDRFSAERTGGSVSTLTIQRTQQEDSAVYLCASSRNRGPTDTQYFGPGTRLTVL.

The chain is built from TRBV7-2 and TRBJ2-5; D possibly matches TRBD1 or TRBD2 (5 bases each). This CDR3 is built from 16 residues. Trimming shortened V by 4 bases and J by 2 bases, and 17 bases separated the two germline ends. The V gene's germline CDR1 is SGHTA and CDR2 FQGNSA. The CDR3 sequence: CASSSMPPGPQETQYF. In DNA form, the CDR3 reads TGTGCCAGCAGCTCCATGCCCCCGGGGCCGCAAGAGACCCAGTACTTC.

The chain recombines TRBV7-2 with TRBJ2-3, with a possible D match to TRBD1 (6 bases). CDR3 size: 16 residues. V was clipped by 8 bases and J by 1 base, with 19 bases between them. Germline-derived CDR1 and CDR2 are SGHTA and FQGNSA. The CDR3: CASAQNRALRTDTQYF. CDR3 nucleotides: TGTGCCAGCGCCCAGAACAGGGCCCTCCGCACAGATACGCAGTATTTT.

The genes are TRBV6-6 and TRBJ1-5; D is uncertain. Trimming shortened V by 7 bases and J by 1 base, and 5 bases separated the two germline ends. This CDR3 comprises 12 residues. Germline V gene lookup returns CDR1 MNHNY and CDR2 SVGAGI (reference sequence). The CDR3 loop is CASTQSNQPQHF. The CDR3, as DNA: TGTGCCAGCACACAAAGCAATCAGCCCCAGCATTTT.

In its sample, this clonotype was seen a few times. V gene TRBV7-9 combines with J gene TRBJ1-1; no clear D gene. The germline V gene encodes CDR1 SEHNR and CDR2 FQNEAQ (reference sequence). V lost 7 bases to trimming and J lost 0 bases, with 12 bases between them. There are 14 residues in the CDR3. CDR3 protein: CASKGGGMNTEAFF. The CDR3 nucleotides are TGTGCCAGCAAGGGCGGCGGAATGAACACTGAAGCTTTCTTT.

This sequence joins TRBV20-1 and TRBJ1-5; TRBD1 might be the D (6 bases). Between the trimmed V and J ends, which lost 4 bases and 2 bases, there was a span of 12 bases. CDR3 length: 14 residues. In germline, CDR1 is DFQATT, CDR2 SNEGSKA (reference sequence). CDR3 DNA: TGCAGTGCTACAACAGGGAGTCGCAATCAGCCCCAGCATTTT. Its protein is CSATTGSRNQPQHF.

This clonotype turned up a few times. V is TRBV29-1 and J is TRBJ2-3; possible D gene TRBD1, 6 bases. The CDR3 contains 14 residues. V was cut by 5 bases and J by 1 base, with 13 bases left in between. Germline V gene data show CDR1 as SQVTM and CDR2 as ANQGSEA. The CDR3 reads CSVSRDTGTDTQYF. The CDR3 DNA sequence: TGCAGCGTTAGCCGGGACACTGGCACAGATACGCAGTATTTT.

Only a few counts were recorded for this clonotype. The rearrangement joins TRBV7-2 to TRBJ1-5, with D perhaps matching TRBD1 (6 bases). This CDR3 has 16 amino acids. Deletions cut 1 base from V and 3 bases from J, with 13 bases between. The germline V gene has CDR1 SGHTA and CDR2 FQGNSA. CDR3 bases: TGTGCCAGCAGCTTAGTCGGGGGGCAGCCCAATCAGCCCCAGCATTTT. Its protein product is CASSLVGGQPNQPQHF.

Ten or more counts support this clonotype. In DNA, the CDR3 is TGTGCCAGCGTGGTACGACAGGGGAACGAGCAGTACTTC. Its translation is CASVVRQGNEQYF. This chain joins TRBV6-6 and TRBJ2-7, with 8 nucleotides matching TRBD1. The CDR3 runs to 13 residues. With 8 bases clipped from V and 5 bases from J, the junction kept 8 bases outside the gene matches. CDR1 is MNHNY and CDR2 is SVGAGI in the germline V gene (reference sequence).